The 4 T cell receptor beta chains in this list originate from one sample, sequenced in a study of blood T cell repertoires in COVID-19. TCRdb keeps only in-frame clones here, not all; method: immunoSEQ multiplex PCR. The sample holds around 200,000 clones; 87% are singletons and the top ten take approximately 6.2%. The source material was peripheral blood. The receptors come from a man in his sixties who had recovered from COVID-19.

V usage is TRBV19 and J usage is TRBJ1-1, with no clear D. The CDR3 extends over 13 amino acids. The V gene lost 3 bases and the J gene lost 4 bases, with 9 bases spanning the gap. The germline V gene has CDR1 LNHDA and CDR2 SQIVND (reference sequence). As DNA, the CDR3 is TGTGCCAGTAGTATGTCCGAGATCACTGAAGCTTTCTTT. This encodes CASSMSEITEAFF.

V gene TRBV6-2 or TRBV6-3 combines with J gene TRBJ2-7; no definite D call. V lost 2 bases to trimming and J lost 2 bases, with 4 bases between them. The CDR3 spans 12 residues. CDR1 and CDR2 (germline): MNHEY, SVGEGT. CDR3 nucleotide sequence: TGTGCCAGCAGTTACCTTCCCTACGAGCAGTACTTC. Its protein product is CASSYLPYEQYF.

This clone was observed a few times. This chain connects TRBV7-7 to TRBJ2-1; maybe TRBD1 (5 bases). Germline CDR1 and CDR2: SSHAT and FNYEAQ (reference sequence). The CDR3 is 13 residues long. V lost 3 bases, J lost 11 bases, and 14 bases lay in between. The CDR3 sequence: CASSFLVWTKQFF. DNA for the CDR3: TGTGCCAGCAGCTTCTTAGTTTGGACAAAGCAGTTCTTC.

The CDR3 DNA reads as TGTGCCAGCAGTGCTGCCTACGAGCAGTACTTC. It is translated as CASSAAYEQYF. The chain has TRBV2 and TRBJ2-7; D is unresolved. Trimming cost V 4 bases and J 2 bases, with 3 bases left between them. Germline CDR1 and CDR2: SNHLY and FYNNEI. CDR3 size: 11 residues.